Shown below are 12 T cell receptor beta chains from a single sample sequenced in a study of blood T cell repertoires in COVID-19. TCRdb's table, derived via immunoSEQ multiplex PCR, lists solely in-frame clones and lacks some. The sample lists roughly 100,000 clones; roughly 76% were seen once. Sequencing was carried out using peripheral blood. The receptors originated from a woman aged 70-85 years with acute or convalescent COVID-19.

The sample holds one count of this clone. The gene calls are TRBV20-1 and TRBJ2-3; 13 bases are a match to TRBD2. Germline loops: CDR1 DFQATT, CDR2 SNEGSKA (reference sequence). With V trimmed by 3 bases and J by 5 bases, 2 bases remained unmatched. The CDR3 totals 14 residues. DNA of the CDR3: TGCAGTGCTAGTCGACTAGCGGGAGGAGATACGCAGTATTTT. Translating it yields CSASRLAGGDTQYF.

This clone showed up just a few times. The J gene is TRBJ2-5, the V gene TRBV7-9; 9 bases agree with TRBD2. V gave up 3 bases and J gave up 1 base; unmatched junction bases: 6. Germline loops: CDR1 SEHNR, CDR2 FQNEAQ (reference sequence). The length of the CDR3 is 16 residues. CDR3 protein: CASSLRPSGIQETQYF. CDR3 nucleotides: TGTGCCAGCAGCTTGAGGCCTAGCGGGATCCAAGAGACCCAGTACTTC.

The chain employs TRBV19 and TRBJ2-3; D call uncertain. Germline CDR1 is LNHDA and CDR2 is SQIVND (reference sequence). Trimming shortened V by 5 bases and J by 2 bases, and 5 bases separated the two germline ends. CDR3 size: 12 residues. Here the CDR3 reads CASSGSTDTQYF. As DNA, the CDR3 is TGTGCCAGTAGTGGCTCCACAGATACGCAGTATTTT.

This chain connects TRBV30 to TRBJ2-7; TRBD1 is a possible D gene (7 bases). With 3 bases removed from V and 3 bases from J, the gap between germline ends came to 12 bases. The CDR3 totals 13 residues. In germline, CDR1 is GTSNPN, CDR2 SVGIG (reference sequence). CDR3 coding DNA: TGTGCCTGGAGCGCGGGACAGCTCTACGAGCAGTACTTC. Its protein product is CAWSAGQLYEQYF.

The rearrangement uses TRBV9 and TRBJ1-6; D is unclear. This CDR3 contains 14 residues. Germline CDR1 reads SGDLS; CDR2 reads YYNGEE. Deletions cut 3 bases from V and 7 bases from J, with 11 bases between. In nucleotides, the CDR3 is TGTGCCAGCAGCGAAGGACTCCCCAATTCACCCCTCCACTTT. Translation: CASSEGLPNSPLHF.

This chain joins TRBV28 and TRBJ1-4; TRBD1 aligns across 7 bases. CDR3 size: 14 residues. Trimming removed 6 bases from V and 5 bases from J; junction bases left unmatched: 6. The germline V gene encodes CDR1 MDHEN and CDR2 SYDVKM. CDR3 nucleotides: TGTGCCAGCAGAGAACAGGGGTGGAATGAAAAACTGTTTTTT. It specifies CASREQGWNEKLFF.

CDR3 coding DNA: TGTGCCAGCAGCTTCGGGACAGGGGGTAATGAAAAACTGTTTTTT. Translated, it gives CASSFGTGGNEKLFF. The rearrangement joins TRBV27 to TRBJ1-4; the match to TRBD1 covers 11 bases. Trimming at V came to 6 bases and at J to 4 bases, leaving 4 bases not matched to a gene. This CDR3 spans 15 amino acids. The germline gives CDR1 MNHEY, CDR2 SMNVEV (reference sequence).

The chain recombines TRBV30 with TRBJ2-7; 13 positions agree with TRBD2. This CDR3 region has 19 residues. Germline CDR1 GTSNPN, CDR2 SVGIG (reference sequence). V was clipped by 0 bases and J by 0 bases; unmatched bases: 11. The CDR3 nucleotides read TGTGCCTGGAGTGTCATGAGACTAGCGGGAGGCCTTCCCTCCTACGAGCAGTACTTC. Residues: CAWSVMRLAGGLPSYEQYF.

This chain uses TRBV12-3 or TRBV12-4 with TRBJ2-1, with 9 nucleotides matching TRBD1. This CDR3 has 12 residues. The trim removed 5 bases at V and 10 bases at J, leaving 3 bases unmatched. For the CDR3, the DNA is TGTGCCAGCAGTCAGGACAGGGGCGAGCAGTTCTTC. This sequence encodes CASSQDRGEQFF.

J is TRBJ2-7 and V is TRBV27; 7 positions agree with TRBD2. Germline V gene lookup returns CDR1 MNHEY and CDR2 SMNVEV (reference sequence). The CDR3 is 12 residues long. V dropped 6 bases and J dropped 3; count of bases not matched to a gene: 2. In DNA, the CDR3 is TGTGCCAGCAGGGGGGGGGACTACGAGCAGTACTTC. Protein: CASRGGDYEQYF.

The rearrangement joins TRBV27 to TRBJ2-1; 8 bases are a match to TRBD2. Looked up from germline, CDR1 is MNHEY and CDR2 is SMNVEV (reference sequence). The CDR3 is 14 amino acids. The J segment lost 3 bases and the V segment lost 6 bases, leaving 4 bases of the junction unmatched. For the CDR3, the DNA is TGTGCCAGCAGCCGCGGGGGGCTCTACAATGAGCAGTTCTTC. Amino acid sequence: CASSRGGLYNEQFF.

The chain is built from TRBV28 and TRBJ2-2; TRBD1 matches at 7 bases. The CDR3 is 15 residues long. The germline gives CDR1 MDHEN, CDR2 SYDVKM. The V gene end was trimmed by 7 bases and the J gene end by 5 bases; junction bases not matched to a gene: 10. CDR3 sequence (DNA): TGTGCCAGCACCCTAGGGGGCTTTAGAACCGGGGAGCTGTTTTTT. Residues: CASTLGGFRTGELFF.